This T cell receptor beta chain appears in the sequencing data of a study of shared clonotypes between healthy human individuals. Using immunoSEQ multiplex PCR, the repertoire was profiled, and TCRdb retains in-frame clones only, with some absent. The sample has about 690,000 clones; around 90% are singletons. Sequenced: memory CD8+ T cells from PBMCs. Sample subset: CD45RO+ cells pooled with CCR7-negative TemRA cells. The receptor was isolated from a man between 18 and 35 years old in good health. Some clones in this sample may be carry-over from other donors' samples.

CDR3 sequence: CASSLWGSGANVLTF. The CDR3 bases are TGTGCCAGCAGCTTATGGGGATCCGGGGCCAACGTCCTGACTTTC. The rearrangement uses TRBV7-2 and TRBJ2-6, with D unclear. Between the trimmed V and J ends, which lost 2 bases and 4 bases, there was a span of 9 bases. This CDR3 contains 15 residues. Germline CDR1 is SGHTA and CDR2 is FQGNSA.